These 23 T cell receptor beta chains came from one sample sequenced in a study of T cells expressing NK-cell markers. TCRdb re-called the 5' RACE reads and gives one entry per CDR3 protein, without DNA. This sample contains 500,000 to 700,000 distinct CDR3 sequences. Sequenced: blood T cells: a sorted CD56 or NKG2C T cell subset, CD4+ or CD8+ T cells, or bulk PBMC T cells (not recorded which). These receptors originate from a man aged 18 to 30 in good health.

The V gene is TRBV7-2, the J gene TRBJ2-7; TCRdb picks TRBD2, but there is no DNA to check that call. Germline CDR1 and CDR2: SGHTA and FQGNSA. The length of the CDR3 is 14 residues. CDR3 sequence: CATKLAGTAYEQYF.

The rearrangement links TRBV3-1 to TRBJ2-4; TCRdb indicates TRBD1, and absent DNA this call remains unverified. The CDR3 has 15 amino acids. Germline V lookup: CDR1 LGHDT, CDR2 YNNKEL (reference sequence). CDR3 sequence: CASSLLSGQGNIQYF.

The chain carries TRBV12-3 or TRBV12-4 and TRBJ2-2; TCRdb's D call, TRBD1, is unchecked because there is no DNA. CDR3 size: 14 residues. The CDR3 here is CASSRYGAGGELFF.

This chain joins TRBV3-1 and TRBJ2-5; TCRdb's D call, TRBD2, is unchecked because there is no DNA. This CDR3 is built from 16 residues. In germline, CDR1 is LGHDT, CDR2 YNNKEL (reference sequence). This chain's CDR3 is CASSLPGLQPQETQYF.

The J gene is TRBJ2-2, the V gene TRBV12-3 or TRBV12-4; without DNA, the TCRdb call of TRBD2 cannot be checked. The length of the CDR3 is 16 residues. Here the CDR3 reads CASSFSAGGPAGELFF.

The chain combines TRBV24-1 with TRBJ2-6. Germline values: CDR1 KGHDR, CDR2 SFDVKD. CDR3 length: 16 amino acids. The CDR3 loop is CATSDSDSSGANVLTF.

V and J are TRBV11-2 and TRBJ2-3; TCRdb calls TRBD2, which cannot be checked without DNA. There are 21 residues in the CDR3. Germline assignment: CDR1 SGHAT and CDR2 FQNNGV. The chain's CDR3 is CASSYGGAAGVSIVSSDTQYF.

This rearrangement joins TRBV7-9 to TRBJ2-3; the TRBD1 assignment by TCRdb is unverifiable without DNA. CDR3 size: 15 residues. From germline, CDR1 is SEHNR and CDR2 FQNEAQ (reference sequence). The CDR3 region is CASSSIQGATDTQYF.

This chain links TRBV7-2 with TRBJ2-7; the TCRdb D gene call, TRBD1, has no DNA to confirm it. Germline assignment: CDR1 SGHTA and CDR2 FQGNSA. The CDR3 covers 15 residues. The CDR3 loop reads CASSLSGAMTYEQYF.

The J gene is TRBJ2-1, the V gene TRBV12-3 or TRBV12-4. The CDR3 has 14 residues. The CDR3 loop reads CASSLSRMNNEQFF.

The genes are TRBV7-6 and TRBJ2-1; with no DNA, the TCRdb D assignment of TRBD2 cannot be verified. The germline CDR1 and CDR2 sequences are SGHVS and FNYEAQ. The CDR3 is 19 amino acids. The chain's CDR3 is CASSLFPPPGLGTDNEQFF.

The chain carries TRBV5-1 and TRBJ2-1; lacking DNA, the TRBD1 call made by TCRdb goes unchecked. The CDR3 contains 13 residues. The germline gives CDR1 SGHRS, CDR2 YFSETQ. CDR3 sequence: CASSLNPADEQFF.

The chain recombines TRBV28 with TRBJ2-1; TCRdb reports TRBD1, a call that lacks DNA to check it against. The CDR3 length is 14 residues. Germline V gives CDR1 MDHEN, CDR2 SYDVKM. CDR3 sequence reads: CASLGGTSYNEQFF.

The chain has TRBV2 and TRBJ2-7; there is no DNA to check the TCRdb D call of TRBD1. Germline V gene sequence: CDR1 SNHLY, CDR2 FYNNEI. This CDR3 is 13 amino acids long. The chain's CDR3 is CASRAGSSYEQYF. Using reference TRBV2 and TRBJ2-7 for the parts outside the CDR3, the full variable domain is EPEVTQTPSHQVTQMGQEVILRCVPISNHLYFYWYRQILGQKVEFLVSFYNNEISEKSEIFDDQFSVERPDGSNFTLKIRSTKLEDSAMYFCASRAGSSYEQYFGPGTRLTVT.

The gene calls are TRBV29-1 and TRBJ2-5; TCRdb's D call, TRBD1, is unchecked because there is no DNA. Germline V CDR1 and CDR2: SQVTM, ANQGSEA. The CDR3 contains 13 residues. This chain's CDR3 is CSVEGPLARTQYF.

The genes are TRBV23-1 and TRBJ2-7; TCRdb's D call of TRBD2 is untestable without DNA. TRBV23-1 is classed as an ORF, of uncertain function. There are 14 residues in the CDR3. This CDR3 reads CASSPREGSYEQYF.

The V gene is TRBV2, the J gene TRBJ1-5; TCRdb's D call of TRBD1 is untestable without DNA. Looked up from germline, CDR1 is SNHLY and CDR2 is FYNNEI. This CDR3 comprises 14 residues. The CDR3 here is CASRAGTPDQPQHF.

The gene calls are TRBV5-1 and TRBJ2-5. The CDR3 has 15 residues. The germline gives CDR1 SGHRS, CDR2 YFSETQ. The CDR3 spells CASSLPEESQETQYF.

This chain connects TRBV11-2 to TRBJ2-3; TCRdb returns TRBD1, unconfirmable since there is no DNA. This CDR3 region has 16 residues. Germline-derived CDR1 and CDR2 are SGHAT and FQNNGV. The CDR3 spells CASSSWTGVGTDTQYF.

The J gene is TRBJ2-2, the V gene TRBV21-1; TCRdb reports TRBD2, a call that lacks DNA to check it against. TRBV21-1 corresponds to a pseudogene. CDR3 length: 16 residues. The CDR3 loop is CASSKGREWDTGELFF.

J is TRBJ2-7 and V is TRBV6-5; no DNA is available, so the TRBD2 call from TCRdb remains unchecked. The CDR3 extends over 13 amino acids. Germline assignment: CDR1 MNHEY and CDR2 SVGAGI. CDR3 loop: CASSWQAPYEQYF.

This chain links TRBV12-3 or TRBV12-4 with TRBJ2-2. This CDR3 has 15 residues. CDR3 sequence reads: CASKYGGANTGELFF.

The V and J genes are TRBV7-2 and TRBJ2-7; the TCRdb call, TRBD2, lacks DNA for checking. This CDR3 region has 15 residues. Per germline, CDR1 SGHTA and CDR2 FQGNSA. The CDR3 is CASSPSSGAAYEQYF.